This T cell receptor beta chain was recorded in a study of breast tumors, draining lymph nodes, adjacent tissues. For this clonotype: No antigen is known for it.

Findings and caveats of the study: Compared with basal-like, luminal-like tumors shared significantly more repertoire with nontumor tissue. Findings are consistent with lymph node origin and intratumoral expansion of most tumor T cells.

Breast cancer patients provided tissue from their axillary draining lymph nodes. TCRdb recomputed calls from the multiplex PCR reads with MiXCR, one row per CDR3 protein. The sample records about 200,000 distinct CDR3 sequences, approximately 31% being singletons. This clonotype was sampled from a female donor with breast cancer. Some clones in this sample may be carry-over from other donors' samples. Specimen: axillary lymph node tissue.

CDR3 coding DNA: TGTGCCAGCAGACAACAGGGCGCAGATACGCAGTATTTT. It encodes CASRQQGADTQYF. The chain is built from TRBV6-2 or TRBV6-3 and TRBJ2-3, with D perhaps matching TRBD1 (6 bases). The germline V and J ends were trimmed by 6 bases and 4 bases, with 11 bases remaining between them. The CDR3 length is 13 residues. Germline V gives CDR1 MNHEY, CDR2 SVGEGT.